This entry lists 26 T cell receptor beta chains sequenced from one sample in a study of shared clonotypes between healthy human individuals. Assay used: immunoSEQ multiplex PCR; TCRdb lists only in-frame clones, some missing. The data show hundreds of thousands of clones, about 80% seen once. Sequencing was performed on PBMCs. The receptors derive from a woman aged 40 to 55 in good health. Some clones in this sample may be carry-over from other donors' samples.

CDR3 residues: CASSSTRTALEAFF. CDR3 DNA: TGTGCCAGCAGCTCTACCAGGACAGCACTTGAAGCTTTCTTT. The J gene is TRBJ1-1, the V gene TRBV7-8, with D perhaps TRBD1 (6 bases). V was pared by 4 bases and J by 7 bases, with 16 bases between. The CDR3 loop spans 14 amino acids. Germline values: CDR1 SGHVS, CDR2 FQNEAQ.

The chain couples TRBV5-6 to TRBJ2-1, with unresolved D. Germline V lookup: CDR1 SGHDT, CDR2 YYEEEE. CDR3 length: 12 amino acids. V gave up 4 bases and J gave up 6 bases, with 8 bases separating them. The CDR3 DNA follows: TGTGCCAGCAGCGGCCCCGCCAATGAGCAGTTCTTC. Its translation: CASSGPANEQFF.

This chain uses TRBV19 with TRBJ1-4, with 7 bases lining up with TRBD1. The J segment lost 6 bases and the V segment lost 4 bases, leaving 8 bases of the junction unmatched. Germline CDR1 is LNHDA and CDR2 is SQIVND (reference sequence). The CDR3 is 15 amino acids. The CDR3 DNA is TGTGCCAGTAGTAGGGGACAGCCGCGGGATGAAAAACTGTTTTTT. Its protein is CASSRGQPRDEKLFF.

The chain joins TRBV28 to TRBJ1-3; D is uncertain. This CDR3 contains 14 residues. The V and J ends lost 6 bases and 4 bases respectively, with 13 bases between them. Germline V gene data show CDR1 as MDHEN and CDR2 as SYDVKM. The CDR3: CASRRPLSGNTIYF. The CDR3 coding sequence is TGTGCCAGCAGAAGACCTCTGTCAGGAAACACCATATATTTT.

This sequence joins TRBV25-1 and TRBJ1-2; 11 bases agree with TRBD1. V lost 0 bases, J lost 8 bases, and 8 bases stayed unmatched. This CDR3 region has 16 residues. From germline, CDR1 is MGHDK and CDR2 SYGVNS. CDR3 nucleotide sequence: TGTGCCAGCAGTGAATATCGGGGGGGACAGGGGGACGGCTACACCTTC. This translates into CASSEYRGGQGDGYTF.

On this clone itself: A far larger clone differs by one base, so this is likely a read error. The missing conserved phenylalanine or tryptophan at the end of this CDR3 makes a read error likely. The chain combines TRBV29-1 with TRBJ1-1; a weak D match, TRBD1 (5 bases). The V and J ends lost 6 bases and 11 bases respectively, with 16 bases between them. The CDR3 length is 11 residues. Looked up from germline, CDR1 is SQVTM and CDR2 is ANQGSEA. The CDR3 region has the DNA TGCAGCGTGGACCGGGGGGGAACGGCTTTCCTT. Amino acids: CSVDRGGTAFL.

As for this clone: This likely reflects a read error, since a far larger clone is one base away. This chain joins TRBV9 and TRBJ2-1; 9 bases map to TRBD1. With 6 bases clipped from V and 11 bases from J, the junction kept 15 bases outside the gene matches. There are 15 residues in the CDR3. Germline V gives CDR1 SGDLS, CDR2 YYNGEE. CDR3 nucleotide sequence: TGTGCCAGCACCACCACGGGACAGGGTTATGATAAGCAGTTCTTC. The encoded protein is CASTTTGQGYDKQFF. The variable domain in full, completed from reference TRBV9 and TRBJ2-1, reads DSGVTQTPKHLITATGQRVTLRCSPRSGDLSVYWYQQSLDQGLQFLIQYYNGEERAKGNILERFSAQQFPDLHSELNLSSLELGDSALYFCASTTTGQGYDKQFFGPGTRLTVL.

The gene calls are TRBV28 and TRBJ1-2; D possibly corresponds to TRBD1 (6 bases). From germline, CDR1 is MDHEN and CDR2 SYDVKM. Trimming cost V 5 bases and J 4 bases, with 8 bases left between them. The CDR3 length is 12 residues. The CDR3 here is CASSRGLYGYTF. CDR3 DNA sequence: TGTGCCAGCAGTCGGGGGCTCTATGGCTACACCTTC.

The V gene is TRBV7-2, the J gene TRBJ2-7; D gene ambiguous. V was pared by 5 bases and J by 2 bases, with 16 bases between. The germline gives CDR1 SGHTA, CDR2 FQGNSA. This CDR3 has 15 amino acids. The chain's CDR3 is CASSPVSARTYEQYF. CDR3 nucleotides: TGTGCCAGCAGCCCCGTGTCGGCCCGCACCTACGAGCAGTACTTC.

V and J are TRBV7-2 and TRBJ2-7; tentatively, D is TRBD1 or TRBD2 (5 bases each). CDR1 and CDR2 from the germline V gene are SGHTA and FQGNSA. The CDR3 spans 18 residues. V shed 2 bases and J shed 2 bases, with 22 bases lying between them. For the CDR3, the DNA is TGTGCCAGCAGCTTACGTGGGGGAACCCCCGTTCAGACCTACGAGCAGTACTTC. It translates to CASSLRGGTPVQTYEQYF.

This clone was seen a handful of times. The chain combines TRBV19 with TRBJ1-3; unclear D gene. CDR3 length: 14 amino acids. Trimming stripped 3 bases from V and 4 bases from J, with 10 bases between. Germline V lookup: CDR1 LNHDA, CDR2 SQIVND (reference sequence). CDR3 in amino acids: CASSMQGLGNTIYF. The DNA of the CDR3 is TGTGCCAGTAGTATGCAAGGCCTCGGAAACACCATATATTTT. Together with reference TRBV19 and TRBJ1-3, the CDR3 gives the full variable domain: DGGITQSPKYLFRKEGQNVTLSCEQNLNHDAMYWYRQDPGQGLRLIYYSQIVNDFQKGDIAEGYSVSREKKESFPLTVTSAQKNPTAFYLCASSMQGLGNTIYFGEGSWLTVV.

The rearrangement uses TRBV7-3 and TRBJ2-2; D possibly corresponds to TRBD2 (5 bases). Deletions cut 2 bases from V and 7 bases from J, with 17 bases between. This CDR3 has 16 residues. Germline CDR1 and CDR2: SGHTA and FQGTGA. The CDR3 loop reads CASSLLSHGKGGELFF. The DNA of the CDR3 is TGTGCCAGCAGCTTATTATCTCACGGGAAGGGCGGGGAGCTGTTTTTT.

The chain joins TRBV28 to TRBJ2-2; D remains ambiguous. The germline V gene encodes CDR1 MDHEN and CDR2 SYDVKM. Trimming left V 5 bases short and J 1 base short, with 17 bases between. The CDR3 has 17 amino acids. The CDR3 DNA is TGTGCCAGCAGTCTACCCTTTGGTAGGGTGAACACCGGGGAGCTGTTTTTT. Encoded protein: CASSLPFGRVNTGELFF.

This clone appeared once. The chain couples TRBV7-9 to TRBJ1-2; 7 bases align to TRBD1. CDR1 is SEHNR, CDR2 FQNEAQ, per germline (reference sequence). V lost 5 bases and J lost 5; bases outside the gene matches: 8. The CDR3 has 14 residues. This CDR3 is CASSRGQARYGYTF. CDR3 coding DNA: TGTGCCAGCAGCCGAGGACAGGCCCGATATGGCTACACCTTC.

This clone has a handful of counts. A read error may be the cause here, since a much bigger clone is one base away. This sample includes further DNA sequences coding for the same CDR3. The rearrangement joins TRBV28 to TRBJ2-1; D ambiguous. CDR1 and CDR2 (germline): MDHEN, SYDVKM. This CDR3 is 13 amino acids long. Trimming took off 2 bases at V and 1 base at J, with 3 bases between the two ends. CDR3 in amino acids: CASSLDSYNEQFF. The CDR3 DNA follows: TGTGCCAGCAGTTTAGATTCCTACAATGAGCAGTTCTTC.

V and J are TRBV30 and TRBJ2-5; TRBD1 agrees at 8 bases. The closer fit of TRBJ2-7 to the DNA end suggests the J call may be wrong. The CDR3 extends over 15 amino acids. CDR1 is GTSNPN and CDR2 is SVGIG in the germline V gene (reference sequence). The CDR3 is CAWKTADRDSLEQYF. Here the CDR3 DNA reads TGTGCCTGGAAGACCGCGGACAGGGATTCTCTCGAGCAGTACTTC.

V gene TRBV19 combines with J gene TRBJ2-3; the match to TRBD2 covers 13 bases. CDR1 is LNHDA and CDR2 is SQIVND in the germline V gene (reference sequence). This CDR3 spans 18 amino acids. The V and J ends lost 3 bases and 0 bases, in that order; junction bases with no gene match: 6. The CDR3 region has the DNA TGTGCCAGTAGTATCGTGACTAGCGGGAGGACTAGCACAGATACGCAGTATTTT. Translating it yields CASSIVTSGRTSTDTQYF. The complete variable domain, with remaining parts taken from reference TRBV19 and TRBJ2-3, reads DGGITQSPKYLFRKEGQNVTLSCEQNLNHDAMYWYRQDPGQGLRLIYYSQIVNDFQKGDIAEGYSVSREKKESFPLTVTSAQKNPTAFYLCASSIVTSGRTSTDTQYFGPGTRLTVL.

CDR3 loop: CASSLDWGGQIVYEQYF. CDR3 coding DNA: TGTGCCAGCAGCTTAGATTGGGGGGGACAAATAGTCTACGAGCAGTACTTC. This rearrangement joins TRBV7-8 to TRBJ2-7; tentative D call: TRBD2 (7 bases). Germline V gene lookup returns CDR1 SGHVS and CDR2 FQNEAQ. Trimming left V 1 base short and J 3 bases short, with 19 bases between. The CDR3 contains 17 residues. The full variable domain, in which reference TRBV7-8 and TRBJ2-7 provide the parts outside the CDR3, is GAGVSQSPRYKVAKRGQDVALRCDPISGHVSLFWYQQALGQGPEFLTYFQNEAQLDKSGLPSDRFFAERPEGSVSTLKIQRTQQEDSAVYLCASSLDWGGQIVYEQYFGPGTRLTVT.

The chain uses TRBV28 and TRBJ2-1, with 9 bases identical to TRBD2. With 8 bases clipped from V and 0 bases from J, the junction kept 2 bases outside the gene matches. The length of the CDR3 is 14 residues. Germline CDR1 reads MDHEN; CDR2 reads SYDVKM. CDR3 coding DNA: TGTGCCAGCCATAGCGGGAGCTCCTACAATGAGCAGTTCTTC. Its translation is CASHSGSSYNEQFF.

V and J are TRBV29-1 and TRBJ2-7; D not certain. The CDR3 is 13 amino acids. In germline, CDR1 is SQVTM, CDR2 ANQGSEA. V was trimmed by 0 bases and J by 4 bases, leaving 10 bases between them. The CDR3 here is CSVEEPGTYEQYF. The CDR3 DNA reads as TGCAGCGTTGAAGAGCCAGGCACATACGAGCAGTACTTC.

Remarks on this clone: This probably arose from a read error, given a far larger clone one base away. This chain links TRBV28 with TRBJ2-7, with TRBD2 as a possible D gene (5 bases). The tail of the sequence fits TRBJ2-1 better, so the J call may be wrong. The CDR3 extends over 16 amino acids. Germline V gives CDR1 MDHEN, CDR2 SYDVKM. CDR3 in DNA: TGTGCCAGCAATTACCCTCACGGAGGTTCCTACAATGAGCAGTTCTTC. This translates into CASNYPHGGSYNEQFF.

CDR3 DNA: TGTGCCACCAGCACAGGTACGGGGGCTGGGGCCAACGTCCTGACTTTC. Translating it yields CATSTGTGAGANVLTF. J is TRBJ2-6 and V is TRBV15, with TRBD2 as a possible D gene (6 bases). CDR3 size: 16 residues. Germline assignment: CDR1 LNHNV and CDR2 YYDKDF (reference sequence). The V gene lost 4 bases and the J gene lost 2 bases, with 12 bases spanning the gap.

CDR3 DNA: TGCGCCAGCAGCCGGGGAGGGGGGCCGCCTTCCCAAGAGACCCAGTACTTC. Translation gives CASSRGGGPPSQETQYF. The rearrangement uses TRBV5-1 and TRBJ2-5; weak D call: TRBD2 (7 bases). V gave up 4 bases and J gave up 1 base, with 20 bases separating them. Per the germline V gene, CDR1 is SGHRS and CDR2 is YFSETQ. There are 17 residues in the CDR3. The whole variable domain, remainder taken from reference TRBV5-1 and TRBJ2-5, is KAGVTQTPRYLIKTRGQQVTLSCSPISGHRSVSWYQQTPGQGLQFLFEYFSETQRNKGNFPGRFSGRQFSNSRSEMNVSTLELGDSALYLCASSRGGGPPSQETQYFGPGTRLLVL.

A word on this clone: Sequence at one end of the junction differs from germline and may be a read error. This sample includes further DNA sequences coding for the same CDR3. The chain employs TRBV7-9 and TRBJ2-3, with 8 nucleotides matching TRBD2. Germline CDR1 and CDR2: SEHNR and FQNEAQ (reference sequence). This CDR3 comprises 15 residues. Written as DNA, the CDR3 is TGTGCCAGTAGCTTGTCGGCGGGAGGTCAAGATACGCAGTATTTT. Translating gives CASSLSAGGQDTQYF.

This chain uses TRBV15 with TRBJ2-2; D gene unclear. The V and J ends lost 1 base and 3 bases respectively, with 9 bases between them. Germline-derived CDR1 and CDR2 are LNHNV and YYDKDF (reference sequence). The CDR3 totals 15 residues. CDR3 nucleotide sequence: TGTGCCACCAGCAGAGGGGAAGCAGACACCGGGGAGCTGTTTTTT. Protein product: CATSRGEADTGELFF.

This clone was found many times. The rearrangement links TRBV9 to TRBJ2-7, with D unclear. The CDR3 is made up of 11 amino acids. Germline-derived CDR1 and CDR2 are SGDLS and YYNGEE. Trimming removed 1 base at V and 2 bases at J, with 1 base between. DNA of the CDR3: TGTGCCAGCAGCGTAACCTACGAGCAGTACTTC. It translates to CASSVTYEQYF.